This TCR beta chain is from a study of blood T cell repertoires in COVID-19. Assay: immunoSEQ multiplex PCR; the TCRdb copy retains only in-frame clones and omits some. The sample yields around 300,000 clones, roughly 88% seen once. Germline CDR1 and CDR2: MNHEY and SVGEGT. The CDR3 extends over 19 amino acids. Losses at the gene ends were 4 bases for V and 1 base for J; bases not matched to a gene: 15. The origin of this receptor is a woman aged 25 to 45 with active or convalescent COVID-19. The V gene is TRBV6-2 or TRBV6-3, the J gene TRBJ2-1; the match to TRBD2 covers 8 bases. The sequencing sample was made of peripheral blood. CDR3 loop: CASSSYNEWTSRSYNEQFF. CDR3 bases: TGTGCCAGCAGTTCCTACAATGAATGGACTAGCCGGTCCTACAATGAGCAGTTCTTC.